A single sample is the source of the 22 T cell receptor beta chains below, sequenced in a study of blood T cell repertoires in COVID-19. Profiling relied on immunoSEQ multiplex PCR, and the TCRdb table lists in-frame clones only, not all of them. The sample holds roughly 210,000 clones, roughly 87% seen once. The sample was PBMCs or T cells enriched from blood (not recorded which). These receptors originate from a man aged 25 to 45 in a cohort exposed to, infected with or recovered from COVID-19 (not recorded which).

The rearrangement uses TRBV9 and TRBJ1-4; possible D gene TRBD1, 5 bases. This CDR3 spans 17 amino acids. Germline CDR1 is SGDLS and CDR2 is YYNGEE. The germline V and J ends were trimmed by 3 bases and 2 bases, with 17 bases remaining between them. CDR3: CASSEWGSGGTNEKLFF. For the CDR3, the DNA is TGTGCCAGCAGCGAGTGGGGGAGTGGGGGGACTAATGAAAAACTGTTTTTT. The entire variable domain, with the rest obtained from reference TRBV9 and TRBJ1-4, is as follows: DSGVTQTPKHLITATGQRVTLRCSPRSGDLSVYWYQQSLDQGLQFLIQYYNGEERAKGNILERFSAQQFPDLHSELNLSSLELGDSALYFCASSEWGSGGTNEKLFFGSGTQLSVL.

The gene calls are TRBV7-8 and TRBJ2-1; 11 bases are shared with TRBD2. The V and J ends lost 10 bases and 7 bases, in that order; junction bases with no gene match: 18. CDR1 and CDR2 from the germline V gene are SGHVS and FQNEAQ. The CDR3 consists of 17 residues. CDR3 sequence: CAILSGRGEVLRNEQFF. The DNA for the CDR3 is TGTGCCATCCTTAGCGGGAGGGGGGAAGTGTTGCGTAATGAGCAGTTCTTC.

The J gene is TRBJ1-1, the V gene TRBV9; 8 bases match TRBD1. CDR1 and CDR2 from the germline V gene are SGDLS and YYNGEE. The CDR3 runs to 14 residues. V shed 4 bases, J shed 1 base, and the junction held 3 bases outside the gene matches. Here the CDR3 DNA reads TGTGCCAGCAGCATCGGGACAGGGAACACTGAAGCTTTCTTT. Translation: CASSIGTGNTEAFF.

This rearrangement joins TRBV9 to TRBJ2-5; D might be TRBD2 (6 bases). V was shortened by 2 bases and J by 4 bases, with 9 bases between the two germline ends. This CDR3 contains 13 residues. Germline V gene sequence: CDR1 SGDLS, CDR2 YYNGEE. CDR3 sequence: CASSVRGGETQYF. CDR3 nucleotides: TGTGCCAGCAGCGTGAGGGGAGGAGAGACCCAGTACTTC.

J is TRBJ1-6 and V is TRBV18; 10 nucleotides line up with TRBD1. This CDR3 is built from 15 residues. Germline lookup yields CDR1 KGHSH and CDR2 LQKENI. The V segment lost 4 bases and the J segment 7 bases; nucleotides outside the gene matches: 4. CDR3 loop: CASSRDRGLNSPLHF. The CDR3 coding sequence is TGTGCCAGCTCACGGGACAGGGGTTTGAATTCACCCCTCCACTTT.

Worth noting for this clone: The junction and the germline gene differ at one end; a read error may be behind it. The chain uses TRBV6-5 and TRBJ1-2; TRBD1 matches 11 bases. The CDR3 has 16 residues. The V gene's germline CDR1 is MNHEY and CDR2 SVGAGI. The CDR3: CASSYPGQGANYGYTF. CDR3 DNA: TGTGCCAGCAGTTATCCAGGACAGGGGGCTAATTATGGCTACACCTTC.

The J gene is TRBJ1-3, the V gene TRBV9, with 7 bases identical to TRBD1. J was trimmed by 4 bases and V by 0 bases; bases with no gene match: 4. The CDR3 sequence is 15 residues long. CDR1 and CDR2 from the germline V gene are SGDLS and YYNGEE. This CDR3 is CASSVETGRGNTIYF. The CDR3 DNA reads TGTGCCAGCAGCGTAGAGACAGGGCGAGGAAACACCATATATTTT.

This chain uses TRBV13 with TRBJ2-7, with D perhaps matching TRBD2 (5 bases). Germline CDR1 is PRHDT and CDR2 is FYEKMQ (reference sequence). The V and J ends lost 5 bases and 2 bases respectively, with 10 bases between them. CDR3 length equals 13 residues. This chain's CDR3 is CASSIPGTYEQYF. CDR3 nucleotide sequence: TGTGCCAGCAGCATACCGGGAACCTACGAGCAGTACTTC.

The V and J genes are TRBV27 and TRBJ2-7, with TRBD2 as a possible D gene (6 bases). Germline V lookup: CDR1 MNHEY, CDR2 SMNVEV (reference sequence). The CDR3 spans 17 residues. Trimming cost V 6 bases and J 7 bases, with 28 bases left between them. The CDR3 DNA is TGTGCCAGCAGCACTACCCCAGGGAGCGGGCGAACTAAAGAGCAGTACTTC. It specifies CASSTTPGSGRTKEQYF.

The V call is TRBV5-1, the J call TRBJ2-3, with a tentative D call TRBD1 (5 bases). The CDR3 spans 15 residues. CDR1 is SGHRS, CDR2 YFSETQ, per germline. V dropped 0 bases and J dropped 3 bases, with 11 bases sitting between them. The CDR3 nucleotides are TGCGCCAGCAGCTTGGAGACAGCTTCTACAGATACGCAGTATTTT. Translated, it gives CASSLETASTDTQYF.

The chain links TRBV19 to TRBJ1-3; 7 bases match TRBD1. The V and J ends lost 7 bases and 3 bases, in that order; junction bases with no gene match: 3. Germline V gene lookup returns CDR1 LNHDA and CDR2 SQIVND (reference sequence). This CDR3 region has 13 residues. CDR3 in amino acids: CASTTGVGNTIYF. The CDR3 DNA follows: TGTGCCAGTACTACAGGGGTTGGAAACACCATATATTTT.

CDR3 loop: CASSQEFHYPPYNEQFF. The DNA for the CDR3 is TGTGCCAGCAGCCAAGAGTTCCACTACCCACCATACAATGAGCAGTTCTTC. This chain joins TRBV3-1 (or the pseudogene TRBV3-2) and TRBJ2-1; no clear D gene. CDR1 and CDR2 from the germline V gene are LGHDT and YNNKEL (reference sequence). Trimming took off 0 bases at V and 4 bases at J, with 16 bases between the two ends. The CDR3 contains 17 residues.

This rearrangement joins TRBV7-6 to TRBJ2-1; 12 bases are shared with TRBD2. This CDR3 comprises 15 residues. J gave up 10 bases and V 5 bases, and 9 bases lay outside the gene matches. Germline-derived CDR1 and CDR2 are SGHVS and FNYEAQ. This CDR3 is CASSRLAGDQGEQFF. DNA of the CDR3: TGTGCCAGCAGCCGACTAGCGGGAGATCAAGGCGAGCAGTTCTTC.

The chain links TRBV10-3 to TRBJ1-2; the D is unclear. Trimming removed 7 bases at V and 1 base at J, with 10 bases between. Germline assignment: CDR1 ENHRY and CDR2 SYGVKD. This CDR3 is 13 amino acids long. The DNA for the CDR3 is TGTGCCATCAAGCCAGAGGATAACTATGGCTACACCTTC. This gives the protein CAIKPEDNYGYTF.

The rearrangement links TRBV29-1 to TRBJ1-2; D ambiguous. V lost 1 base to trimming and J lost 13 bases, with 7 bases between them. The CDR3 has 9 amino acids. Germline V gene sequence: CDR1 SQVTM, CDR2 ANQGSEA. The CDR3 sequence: CSVEAPGTF. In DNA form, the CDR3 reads TGCAGCGTTGAAGCGCCGGGCACCTTC.

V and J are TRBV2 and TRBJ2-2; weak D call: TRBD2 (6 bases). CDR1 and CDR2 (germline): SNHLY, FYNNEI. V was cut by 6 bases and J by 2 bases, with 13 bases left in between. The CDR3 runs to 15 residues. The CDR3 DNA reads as TGTGCCAGCAGCCGTTTAGCGGTTAACACCGGGGAGCTGTTTTTT. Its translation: CASSRLAVNTGELFF.

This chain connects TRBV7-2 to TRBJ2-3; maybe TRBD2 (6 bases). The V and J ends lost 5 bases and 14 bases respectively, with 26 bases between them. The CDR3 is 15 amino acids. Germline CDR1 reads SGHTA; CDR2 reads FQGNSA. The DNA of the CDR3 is TGTGCCAGCAGCGCGCCCCTGAGCCGGGGGATCGTTTTGTATTTT. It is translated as CASSAPLSRGIVLYF.

CDR3 sequence: CASSHESGTSDYNEQFF. The CDR3 bases are TGTGCCAGCAGCCATGAATCCGGGACTAGCGACTACAATGAGCAGTTCTTC. The rearrangement uses TRBV3-1 (or the pseudogene TRBV3-2) and TRBJ2-1; 10 positions match TRBD2. This CDR3 has 17 residues. V lost 3 bases to trimming and J lost 3 bases; unmatched junction nucleotides: 8. Germline V CDR1 and CDR2: LGHDT, YNNKEL (reference sequence).

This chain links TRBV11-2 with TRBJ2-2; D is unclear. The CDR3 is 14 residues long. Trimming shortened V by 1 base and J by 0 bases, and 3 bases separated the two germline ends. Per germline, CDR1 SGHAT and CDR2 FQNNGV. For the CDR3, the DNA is TGTGCCAGCAGCTTAGTCGCGAACACCGGGGAGCTGTTTTTT. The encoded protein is CASSLVANTGELFF.

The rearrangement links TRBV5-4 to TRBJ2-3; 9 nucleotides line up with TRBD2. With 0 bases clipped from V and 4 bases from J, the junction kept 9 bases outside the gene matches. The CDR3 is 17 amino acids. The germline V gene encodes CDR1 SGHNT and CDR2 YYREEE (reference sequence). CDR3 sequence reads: CASSLGGTSRAADTQYF. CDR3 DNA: TGTGCCAGCAGCTTGGGAGGGACTAGCCGGGCAGCAGATACGCAGTATTTT.

In DNA, the CDR3 is TGTGCCAGCAGCCAAGCCAACCACGCGTCGCAGTATTTT. This sequence encodes CASSQANHASQYF. The chain links TRBV14 to TRBJ2-3, with D unclear. V gave up 1 base and J gave up 10 bases, with 12 bases separating them. This CDR3 region has 13 residues. CDR1 is SGHDN, CDR2 FVKESK, per germline.

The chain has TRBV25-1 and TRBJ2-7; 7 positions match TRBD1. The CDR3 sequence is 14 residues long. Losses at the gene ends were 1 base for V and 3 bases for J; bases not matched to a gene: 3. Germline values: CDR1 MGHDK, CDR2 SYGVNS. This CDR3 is CASSEFGTDYEQYF. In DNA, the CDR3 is TGTGCCAGCAGTGAATTTGGGACAGACTACGAGCAGTACTTC.